The 6 T cell receptor beta chains in this list originate from one sample, sequenced in a study of T-cell reconstitution after alpha-beta-depleted transplantation in children. As it was prepared, the TCRbeta library received unique molecular identifiers. TCRdb fed the PCR reads into MiXCR, producing one record per CDR3 protein. Of 200,000 to 250,000 distinct CDR3 sequences listed, 20% to 30% are singletons. This material consisted of PBMCs, mostly from graft donor cells, taken 360 days after TCRalphabeta/CD19-depleted stem cell transplant. All receptors derive from a female patient aged 2-10 years who had a stem cell transplant for congenital amegakaryocytic thrombocytopenia, so the T cells may come from the graft donor.

This clonotype appeared a few times. The chain combines TRBV24-1 with TRBJ2-2; D unresolved. Germline CDR1 is KGHDR and CDR2 is SFDVKD. This CDR3 comprises 16 residues. The germline V and J ends were trimmed by 4 bases and 7 bases, with 18 bases remaining between them. CDR3 residues: CATSEVTPPGLGELFF. As DNA, the CDR3 is TGTGCCACCAGTGAGGTGACCCCGCCGGGCCTCGGGGAGCTGTTTTTT.

The chain recombines TRBV4-1 with TRBJ2-5; 7 bases line up with TRBD1. Germline V gene sequence: CDR1 MGHRA, CDR2 YSYEKL. Trimming took 2 bases from V and 6 from J; bases not matched to a gene: 6. The CDR3 runs to 14 residues. The CDR3, as DNA: TGCGCCAGCAGCCAATCGACAGGGTTCCAGACCCAGTACTTC. Protein product: CASSQSTGFQTQYF.

This chain joins TRBV20-1 and TRBJ1-1; TRBD1 might be the D (6 bases). In germline, CDR1 is DFQATT, CDR2 SNEGSKA (reference sequence). There are 15 residues in the CDR3. V was pared by 4 bases and J by 4 bases, with 19 bases between. The CDR3 here is CSATDHRVWVTEAFF. DNA of the CDR3: TGCAGTGCTACAGATCACAGGGTGTGGGTCACTGAAGCTTTCTTT.

The chain combines TRBV5-1 with TRBJ2-3; 11 bases match TRBD2. The CDR3 extends over 18 amino acids. V lost 3 bases and J lost 0; bases outside the gene matches: 9. Germline assignment: CDR1 SGHRS and CDR2 YFSETQ. The DNA of the CDR3 is TGCGCCAGCAGCTGGGGACTAGCGGTCCCCCCTAGCACAGATACGCAGTATTTT. Amino acids: CASSWGLAVPPSTDTQYF.

The genes are TRBV4-1 and TRBJ2-7; TRBD2 agrees at 11 bases. The V gene's germline CDR1 is MGHRA and CDR2 YSYEKL. The CDR3 loop spans 19 amino acids. After removal of 1 base from V and 3 bases from J, the junction contained 14 bases not matched to a gene. In DNA form, the CDR3 reads TGCGCCAGCAGCCAAGTCTTGGGACTAGCGGACCCGAGCTTCTACGAGCAGTACTTC. Translation: CASSQVLGLADPSFYEQYF.

The chain combines TRBV2 with TRBJ1-5, with a possible D match to TRBD1 (5 bases). In germline, CDR1 is SNHLY, CDR2 FYNNEI. The CDR3 contains 16 residues. Trimming removed 5 bases at V and 5 bases at J, with 19 bases between. CDR3 nucleotides: TGTGCCAGCAGTCTCCTAAGTTGGACATGCGATCAGCCCCAGCATTTT. Residues: CASSLLSWTCDQPQHF.